This T cell receptor beta chain stems from a study of T cell clonotyping in hematopoietic cell transplantation. This clone appeared a few times. Generated by immunoSEQ multiplex PCR, the TCRdb table keeps only in-frame clones and is missing some. The table includes some 11,000 clones, about half detected once. Germline CDR1 reads SGHRS; CDR2 reads YFSETQ. V gave up 0 bases and J gave up 3 bases, with 3 bases separating them. The CDR3 is 12 residues long. The chain is built from TRBV5-1 and TRBJ1-2, with no clear D. This receptor was taken from a male patient aged 50 or older who had an allogeneic stem cell transplant from an unrelated donor, so the T cells may come from the graft donor. Some clones in this sample may be carry-over from other donors' samples. The specimen was PBMCs, collected 30 days after allogeneic stem cell transplant. CDR3 amino acids: CASSLDYYGYTF. The DNA for the CDR3 is TGCGCCAGCAGCTTGGATTACTATGGCTACACCTTC.